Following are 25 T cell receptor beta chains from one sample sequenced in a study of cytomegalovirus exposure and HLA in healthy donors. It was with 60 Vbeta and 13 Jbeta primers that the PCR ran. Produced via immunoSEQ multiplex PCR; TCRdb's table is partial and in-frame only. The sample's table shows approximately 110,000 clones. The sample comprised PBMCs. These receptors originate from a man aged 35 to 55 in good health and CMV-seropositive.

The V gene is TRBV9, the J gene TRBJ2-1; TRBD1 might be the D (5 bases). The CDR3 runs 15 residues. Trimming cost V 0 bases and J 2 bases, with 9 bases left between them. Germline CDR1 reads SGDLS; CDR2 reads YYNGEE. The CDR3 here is CASSVGGSAYNEQFF. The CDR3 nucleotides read TGTGCCAGCAGCGTAGGGGGCTCTGCCTACAATGAGCAGTTCTTC.

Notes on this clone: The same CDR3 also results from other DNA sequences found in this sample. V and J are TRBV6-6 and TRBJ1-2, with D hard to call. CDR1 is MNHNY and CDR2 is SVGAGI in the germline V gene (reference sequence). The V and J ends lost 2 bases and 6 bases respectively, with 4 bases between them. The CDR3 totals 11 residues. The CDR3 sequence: CASSYLDGYTF. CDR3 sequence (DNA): TGTGCCAGCAGTTACCTAGATGGCTACACCTTC.

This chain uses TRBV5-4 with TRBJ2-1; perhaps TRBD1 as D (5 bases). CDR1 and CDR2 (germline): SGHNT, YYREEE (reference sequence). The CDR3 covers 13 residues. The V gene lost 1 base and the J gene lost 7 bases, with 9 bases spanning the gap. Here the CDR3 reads CASSLPRVNEQFF. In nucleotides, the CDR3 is TGTGCCAGCAGCTTGCCCAGGGTAAATGAGCAGTTCTTC.

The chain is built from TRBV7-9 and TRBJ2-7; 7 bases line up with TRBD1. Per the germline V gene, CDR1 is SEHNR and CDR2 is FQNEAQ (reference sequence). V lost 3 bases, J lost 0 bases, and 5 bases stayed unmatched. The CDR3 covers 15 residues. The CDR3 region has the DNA TGTGCCAGCAGCTTCTACAGGGGACGCTCCTACGAGCAGTACTTC. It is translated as CASSFYRGRSYEQYF. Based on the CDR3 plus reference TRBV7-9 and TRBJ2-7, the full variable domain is DTGVSQNPRHKITKRGQNVTFRCDPISEHNRLYWYRQTLGQGPEFLTYFQNEAQLEKSRLLSDRFSAERPKGSFSTLEIQRTEQGDSAMYLCASSFYRGRSYEQYFGPGTRLTVT.

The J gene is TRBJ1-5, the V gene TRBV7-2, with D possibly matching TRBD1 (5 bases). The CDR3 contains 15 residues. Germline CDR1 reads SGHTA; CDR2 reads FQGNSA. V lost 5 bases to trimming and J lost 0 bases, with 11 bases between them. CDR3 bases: TGTGCCAGCAGCCCCGCAGGGAATAGCAATCAGCCCCAGCATTTT. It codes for CASSPAGNSNQPQHF.

CDR3 DNA: TGTGCCAGCACCCCGGGACCGGAAGCGGGAGGGCGCGCCTACGAGCAGTACTTC. It translates to CASTPGPEAGGRAYEQYF. The genes are TRBV25-1 and TRBJ2-7; 10 nucleotides agree with TRBD2. The CDR3 has 18 residues. Germline trimming cut 7 bases from V and 2 bases from J; bases unmatched to any gene: 17. The germline V gene encodes CDR1 MGHDK and CDR2 SYGVNS.

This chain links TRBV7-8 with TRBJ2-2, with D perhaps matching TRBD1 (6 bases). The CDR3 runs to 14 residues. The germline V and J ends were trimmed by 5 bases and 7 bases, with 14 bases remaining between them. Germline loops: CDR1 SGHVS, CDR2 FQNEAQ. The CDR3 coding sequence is TGTGCCAGCAGCCCAAGGGGGACCATCGGGGAGCTGTTTTTT. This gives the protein CASSPRGTIGELFF.

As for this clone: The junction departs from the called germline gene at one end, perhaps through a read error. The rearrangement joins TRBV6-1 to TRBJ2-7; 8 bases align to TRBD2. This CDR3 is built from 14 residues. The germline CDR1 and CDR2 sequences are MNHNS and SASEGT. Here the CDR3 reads CASREAGVRYEQYF. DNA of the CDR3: TGTGCCAGCAGGGAAGCGGGAGTACGGTACGAGCAGTACTTC.

CDR3 in amino acids: CASCGTGEGYEQYF. In DNA, the CDR3 is TGTGCCAGCTGTGGGACAGGGGAGGGATACGAGCAGTACTTC. This chain joins TRBV18 and TRBJ2-7, with 10 bases identical to TRBD1. Germline CDR1 KGHSH, CDR2 LQKENI. Losses at the gene ends were 7 bases for V and 4 bases for J; bases not matched to a gene: 7. This CDR3 is 14 amino acids long.

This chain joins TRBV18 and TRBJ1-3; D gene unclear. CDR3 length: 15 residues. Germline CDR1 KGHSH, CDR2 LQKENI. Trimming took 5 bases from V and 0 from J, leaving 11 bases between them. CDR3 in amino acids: CASSTRQTSGNTIYF. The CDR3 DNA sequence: TGTGCCAGCTCAACGAGACAAACCTCTGGAAACACCATATATTTT.

The CDR3: CASRAGGSSYNEQFF. The CDR3 nucleotides are TGTGCCAGCAGGGCGGGAGGGAGCTCCTACAATGAGCAGTTCTTC. V usage is TRBV28 and J usage is TRBJ2-1, with 9 bases lining up with TRBD2. The CDR3 is 15 residues long. V lost 6 bases, J lost 0 bases, and 3 bases stayed unmatched. Per germline, CDR1 MDHEN and CDR2 SYDVKM.

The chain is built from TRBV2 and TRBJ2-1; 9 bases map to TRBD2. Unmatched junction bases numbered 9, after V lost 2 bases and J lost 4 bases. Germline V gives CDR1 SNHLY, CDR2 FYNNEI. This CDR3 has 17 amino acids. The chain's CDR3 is CASSERFPTSGYNEQFF. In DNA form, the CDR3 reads TGTGCCAGCAGTGAACGTTTCCCGACTAGCGGATACAATGAGCAGTTCTTC.

The CDR3 DNA reads as TGTGCCAGCAGTTTAAACGCAGGGGGCCCAGCCTTGAACACTGAAGCTTTCTTT. Protein product: CASSLNAGGPALNTEAFF. This chain connects TRBV28 to TRBJ1-1; TRBD1 aligns across 8 bases. Trimming removed 2 bases from V and 0 bases from J; junction bases left unmatched: 11. There are 18 residues in the CDR3. The V gene's germline CDR1 is MDHEN and CDR2 SYDVKM.

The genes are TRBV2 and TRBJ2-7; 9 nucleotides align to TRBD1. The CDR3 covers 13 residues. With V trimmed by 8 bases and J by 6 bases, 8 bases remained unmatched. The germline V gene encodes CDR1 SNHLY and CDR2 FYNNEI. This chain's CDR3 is CASLRTGEGEQYF. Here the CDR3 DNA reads TGTGCCAGCCTGAGGACAGGGGAGGGCGAGCAGTACTTC.

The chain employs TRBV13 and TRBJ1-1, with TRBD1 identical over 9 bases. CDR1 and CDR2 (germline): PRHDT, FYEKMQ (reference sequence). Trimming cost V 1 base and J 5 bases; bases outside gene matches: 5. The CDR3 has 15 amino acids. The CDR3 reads CASSLAGQGGTEAFF. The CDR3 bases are TGTGCCAGCAGCTTAGCGGGACAGGGAGGGACTGAAGCTTTCTTT.

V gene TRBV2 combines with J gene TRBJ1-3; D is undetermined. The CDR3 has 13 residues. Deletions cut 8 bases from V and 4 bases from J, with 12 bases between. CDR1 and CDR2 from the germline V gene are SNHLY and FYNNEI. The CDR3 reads CASEATKGNTIYF. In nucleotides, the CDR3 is TGTGCCAGCGAAGCAACTAAGGGAAACACCATATATTTT.

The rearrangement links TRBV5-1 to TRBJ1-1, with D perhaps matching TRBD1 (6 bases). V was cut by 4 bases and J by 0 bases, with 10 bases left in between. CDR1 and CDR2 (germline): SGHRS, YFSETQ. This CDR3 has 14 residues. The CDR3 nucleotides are TGCGCCAGCAGCGGCGGGGGCTTGAACACTGAAGCTTTCTTT. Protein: CASSGGGLNTEAFF.

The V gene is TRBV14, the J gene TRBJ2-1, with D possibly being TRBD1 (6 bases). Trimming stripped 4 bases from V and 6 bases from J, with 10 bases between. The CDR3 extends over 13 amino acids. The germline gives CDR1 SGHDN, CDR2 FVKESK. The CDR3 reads CASSLTGLNEQFF. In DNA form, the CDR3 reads TGTGCCAGCAGCCTTACAGGGCTCAATGAGCAGTTCTTC.

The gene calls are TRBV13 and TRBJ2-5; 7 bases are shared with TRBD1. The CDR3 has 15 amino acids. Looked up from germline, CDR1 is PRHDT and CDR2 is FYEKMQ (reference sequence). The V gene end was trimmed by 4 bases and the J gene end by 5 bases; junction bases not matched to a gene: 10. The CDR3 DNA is TGTGCCAGCAGCTCCCGTAGGGGGCTAGGGGAGACCCAGTACTTC. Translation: CASSSRRGLGETQYF.

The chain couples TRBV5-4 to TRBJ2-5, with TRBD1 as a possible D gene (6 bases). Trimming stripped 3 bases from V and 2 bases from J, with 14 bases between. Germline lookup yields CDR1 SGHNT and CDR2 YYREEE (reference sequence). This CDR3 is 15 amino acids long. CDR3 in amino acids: CASSSAQGTQETQYF. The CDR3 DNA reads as TGTGCCAGCAGCTCAGCACAGGGAACTCAAGAGACCCAGTACTTC.

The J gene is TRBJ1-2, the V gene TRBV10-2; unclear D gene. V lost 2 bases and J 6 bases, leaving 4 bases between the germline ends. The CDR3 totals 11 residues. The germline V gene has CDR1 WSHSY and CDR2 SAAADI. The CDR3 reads CASSERDGYTF. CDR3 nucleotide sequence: TGCGCCAGCAGTGAGCGGGATGGCTACACCTTC.

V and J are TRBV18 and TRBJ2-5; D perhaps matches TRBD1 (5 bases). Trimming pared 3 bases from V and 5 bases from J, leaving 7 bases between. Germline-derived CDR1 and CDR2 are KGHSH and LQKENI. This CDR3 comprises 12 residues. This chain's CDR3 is CASSPRGETQYF. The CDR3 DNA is TGTGCCAGCTCACCTAGGGGCGAGACCCAGTACTTC.

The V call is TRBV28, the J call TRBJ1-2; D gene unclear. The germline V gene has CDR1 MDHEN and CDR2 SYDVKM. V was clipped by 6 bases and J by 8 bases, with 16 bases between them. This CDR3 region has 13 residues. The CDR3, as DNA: TGTGCCAGCAGGAGGCAAAATAGTCCCGGCTACACCTTC. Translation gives CASRRQNSPGYTF.

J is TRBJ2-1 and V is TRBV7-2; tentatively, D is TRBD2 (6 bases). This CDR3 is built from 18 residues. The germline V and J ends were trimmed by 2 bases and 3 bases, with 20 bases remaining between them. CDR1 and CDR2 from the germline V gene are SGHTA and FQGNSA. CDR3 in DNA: TGTGCCAGCAGCTTAACATCCTTGAGGCTAGCGCGCTACAATGAGCAGTTCTTC. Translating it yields CASSLTSLRLARYNEQFF.

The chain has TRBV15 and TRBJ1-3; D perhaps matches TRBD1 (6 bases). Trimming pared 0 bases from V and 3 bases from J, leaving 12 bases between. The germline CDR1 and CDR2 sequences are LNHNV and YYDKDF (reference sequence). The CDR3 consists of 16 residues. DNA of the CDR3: TGTGCCACCAGCAGAGATACCGGGGGGCTTGGAAACACCATATATTTT. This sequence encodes CATSRDTGGLGNTIYF.